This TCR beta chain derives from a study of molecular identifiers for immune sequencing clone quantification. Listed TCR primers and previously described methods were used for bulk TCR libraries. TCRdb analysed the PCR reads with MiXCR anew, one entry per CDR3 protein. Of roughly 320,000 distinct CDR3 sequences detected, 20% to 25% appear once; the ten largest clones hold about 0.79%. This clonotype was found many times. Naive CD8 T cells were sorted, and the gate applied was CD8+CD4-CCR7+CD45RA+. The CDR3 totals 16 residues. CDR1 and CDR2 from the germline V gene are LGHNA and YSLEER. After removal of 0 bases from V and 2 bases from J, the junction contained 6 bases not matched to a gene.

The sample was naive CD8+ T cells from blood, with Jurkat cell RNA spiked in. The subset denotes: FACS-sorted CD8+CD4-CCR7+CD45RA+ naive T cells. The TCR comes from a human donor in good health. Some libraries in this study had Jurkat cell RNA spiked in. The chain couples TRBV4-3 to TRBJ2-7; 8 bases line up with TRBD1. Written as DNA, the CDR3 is TGCGCCAGCAGCCAAGATGATGGGACAGGTGCCTACGAGCAGTACTTC. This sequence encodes CASSQDDGTGAYEQYF.